This TCR beta chain was identified in a study of T cells after yellow fever vaccination. Trimming pared 4 bases from V and 8 bases from J, leaving 17 bases between. Germline CDR1 reads MNHEY; CDR2 reads SVGAGI. This CDR3 contains 15 residues. Researchers made TCR cDNA using 5'RACE template switching, and this step added a universal primer site and UMIs. Via MiXCR, TCRdb re-called the 5' RACE reads, giving one row per CDR3 protein. Of 350,000 or so distinct CDR3 sequences listed, roughly 8% were seen once; the top ten hold 17%. The sequenced sample was PBMCs, obtained approximately 40 days after the first yellow fever vaccination. V and J are TRBV6-5 and TRBJ1-4, with D perhaps matching TRBD1 (6 bases). The receptor was isolated from a man younger than 30 who received the YFV17D yellow fever vaccine. The CDR3 nucleotides read TGTGCCAGCAGTTCTCCCAGGGGTGAAGGAGAAAAACTGTTTTTT. Translating gives CASSSPRGEGEKLFF.